A selection of T cell receptor beta chains follows, all from one sample in a study of beta chain features in type 1 diabetes. Repertoires were generated with immunoSEQ multiplex PCR, while TCRdb's copy carries only in-frame clones and drops some. The repertoire has 130,000 or so clones, just over 9% of them found once; the top ten carry about 0.61%. The material sequenced was central memory CD4+ T cells from blood. The receptors come from a man aged 18 to 30 in good health. Each CDR3 is given with its conserved first and last residue. D genes are given only for firm matches. Some rows mark clone size as missing; the rest say once, few, many or name a class of expanded clone.

>TRBV19|NA|many|TRBJ2-6
CASSPGSSSGANVLTF
TGTGCCAGTAGCCCCGGGAGCTCCTCTGGGGCCAACGTCCTGACTTTC
>TRBV5-1|NA|few|TRBJ1-6
CASSTQGLDSPLHF
TGCGCCAGCAGCACCCAGGGGTTAGATTCACCCCTCCACTTT
>TRBV7-8|NA|NA|TRBJ1-1
CASSLVSSAAFF
TGTGCCAGCAGCTTAGTTTCGAGCGCGGCTTTCTTT
>TRBV6-1|NA|few|TRBJ2-2
CASSDRDTGELFF
TGTGCCAGCAGTGACAGGGACACCGGGGAGCTGTTTTTT
>TRBV7-2|TRBD2|NA|TRBJ2-2
CASRRGLAANTGELFF
TGTGCCAGCAGACGAGGACTAGCGGCCAACACCGGGGAGCTGTTTTTT
>TRBV7-2|TRBD1|few|TRBJ2-2
CASSLVARPGQAVELFF
TGTGCCAGCAGCTTAGTAGCCCGGCCGGGACAGGCGGTTGAGCTGTTTTTT
>TRBV6-5|NA|few|TRBJ1-4
CASRTGAGEKLFF
TGTGCCAGCAGGACAGGAGCAGGTGAAAAACTGTTTTTT
>TRBV28|NA|many|TRBJ1-4
CATGQREKLFF
TGTGCCACAGGACAGCGTGAAAAACTGTTTTTT
>TRBV27|NA|few|TRBJ1-2
CASRKPGEGGQHGYTF
TGTGCCAGCCGGAAGCCGGGGGAGGGTGGACAGCATGGCTACACCTTC
>TRBV10-2|NA|few|TRBJ1-1
CASREQGNTEAFF
TGCGCCAGCAGGGAACAGGGGAACACTGAAGCTTTCTTT